The sequence of this T cell receptor (beta chain) was determined in a study of blood T cell repertoires in COVID-19. Germline CDR1 is LNHDA and CDR2 is SQIVND (reference sequence). This CDR3 region has 15 residues. V trimming: 7 bases; J trimming: 10 bases; junction bases outside the gene matches: 11. Generated by immunoSEQ multiplex PCR, the TCRdb table keeps only in-frame clones and is missing some. This table has around 84,000 clones, about 90% appearing once. The TCR originated in a man aged 45-65 years with active COVID-19. V is TRBV19 and J is TRBJ2-1; 12 bases match TRBD2. The specimen sequenced was peripheral blood. DNA of the CDR3: TGTGCCAGTACCGCACTAGCGGGGGGCCCCACCGAGCAGTTCTTC. Its translation is CASTALAGGPTEQFF. Full variable domain (remainder filled in from reference TRBV19 and TRBJ2-1): DGGITQSPKYLFRKEGQNVTLSCEQNLNHDAMYWYRQDPGQGLRLIYYSQIVNDFQKGDIAEGYSVSREKKESFPLTVTSAQKNPTAFYLCASTALAGGPTEQFFGPGTRLTVL.